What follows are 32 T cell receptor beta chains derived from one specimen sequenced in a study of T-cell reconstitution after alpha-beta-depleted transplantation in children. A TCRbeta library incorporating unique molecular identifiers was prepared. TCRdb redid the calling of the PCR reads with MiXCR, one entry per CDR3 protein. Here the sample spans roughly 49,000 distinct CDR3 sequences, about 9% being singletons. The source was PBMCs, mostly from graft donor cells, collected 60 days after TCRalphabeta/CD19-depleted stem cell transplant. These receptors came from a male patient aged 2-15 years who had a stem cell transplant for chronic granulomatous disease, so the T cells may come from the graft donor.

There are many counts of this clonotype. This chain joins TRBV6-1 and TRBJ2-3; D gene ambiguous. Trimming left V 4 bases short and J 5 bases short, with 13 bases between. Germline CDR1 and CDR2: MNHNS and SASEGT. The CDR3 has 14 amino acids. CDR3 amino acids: CASSVGSGGDTQYF. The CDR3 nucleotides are TGTGCCAGCAGTGTCGGCTCCGGTGGAGATACGCAGTATTTT.

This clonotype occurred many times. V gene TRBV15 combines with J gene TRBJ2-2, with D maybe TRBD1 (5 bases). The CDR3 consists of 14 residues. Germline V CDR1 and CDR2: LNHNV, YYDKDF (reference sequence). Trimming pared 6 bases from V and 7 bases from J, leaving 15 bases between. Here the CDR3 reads CATRNRQRGGELFF. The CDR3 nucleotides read TGTGCCACCAGGAATAGGCAAAGGGGCGGGGAGCTGTTTTTT.

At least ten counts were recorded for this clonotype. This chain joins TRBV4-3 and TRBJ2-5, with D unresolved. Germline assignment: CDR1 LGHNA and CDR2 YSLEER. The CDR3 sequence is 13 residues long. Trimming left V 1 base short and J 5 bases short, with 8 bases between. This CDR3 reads CASSQGPRETQYF. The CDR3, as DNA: TGCGCCAGCAGCCAAGGGCCCAGGGAGACCCAGTACTTC.

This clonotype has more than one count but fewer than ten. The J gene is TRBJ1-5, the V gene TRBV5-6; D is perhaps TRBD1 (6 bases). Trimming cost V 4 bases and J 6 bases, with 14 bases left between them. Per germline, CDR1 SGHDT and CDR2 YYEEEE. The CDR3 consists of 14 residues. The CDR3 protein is CASSLEGVSQPQHF. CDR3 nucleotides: TGTGCCAGCAGCCTTGAGGGGGTCAGTCAGCCCCAGCATTTT.

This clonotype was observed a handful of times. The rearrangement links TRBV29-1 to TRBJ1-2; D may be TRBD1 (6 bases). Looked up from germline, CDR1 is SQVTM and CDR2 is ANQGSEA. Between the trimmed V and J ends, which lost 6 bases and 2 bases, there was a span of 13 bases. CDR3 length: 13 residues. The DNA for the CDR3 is TGCAGCGTCGAAACAGGGAAAAACTATGGCTACACCTTC. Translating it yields CSVETGKNYGYTF.

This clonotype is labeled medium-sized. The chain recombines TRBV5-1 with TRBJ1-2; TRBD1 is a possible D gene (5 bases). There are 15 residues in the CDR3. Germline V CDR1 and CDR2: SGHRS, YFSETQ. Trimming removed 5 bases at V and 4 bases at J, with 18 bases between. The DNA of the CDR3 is TGCGCCAGCAGGGGCGGATTAGGGACTGGCTATGGCTACACCTTC. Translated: CASRGGLGTGYGYTF. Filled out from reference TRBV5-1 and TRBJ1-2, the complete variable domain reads KAGVTQTPRYLIKTRGQQVTLSCSPISGHRSVSWYQQTPGQGLQFLFEYFSETQRNKGNFPGRFSGRQFSNSRSEMNVSTLELGDSALYLCASRGGLGTGYGYTFGSGTRLTVV.

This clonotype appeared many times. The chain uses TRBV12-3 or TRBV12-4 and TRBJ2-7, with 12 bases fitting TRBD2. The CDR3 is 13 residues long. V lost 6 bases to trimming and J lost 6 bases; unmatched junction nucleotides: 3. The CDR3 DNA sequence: TGTGCCAGCAGAGGACTAGCGGGAAGCGAGCAGTACTTC. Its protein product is CASRGLAGSEQYF.

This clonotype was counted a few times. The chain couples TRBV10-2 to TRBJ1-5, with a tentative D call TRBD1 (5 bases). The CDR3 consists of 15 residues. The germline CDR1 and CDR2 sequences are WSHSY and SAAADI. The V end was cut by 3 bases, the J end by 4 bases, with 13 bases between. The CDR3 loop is CASSDPGDANQPQHF. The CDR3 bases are TGCGCCAGCAGTGACCCGGGGGACGCAAATCAGCCCCAGCATTTT.

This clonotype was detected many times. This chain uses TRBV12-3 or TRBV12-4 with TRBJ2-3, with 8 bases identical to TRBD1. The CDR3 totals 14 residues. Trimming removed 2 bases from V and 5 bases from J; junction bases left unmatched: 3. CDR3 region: CASSLQGAKDTQYF. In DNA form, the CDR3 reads TGTGCCAGCAGTTTACAGGGGGCCAAAGATACGCAGTATTTT.

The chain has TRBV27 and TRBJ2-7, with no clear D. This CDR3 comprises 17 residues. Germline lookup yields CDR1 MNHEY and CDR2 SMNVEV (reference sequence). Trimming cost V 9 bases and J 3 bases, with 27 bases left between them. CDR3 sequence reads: CARPSETTRGTIYEQYF. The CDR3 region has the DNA TGTGCCAGGCCCAGTGAGACGACAAGAGGAACAATCTACGAGCAGTACTTC.

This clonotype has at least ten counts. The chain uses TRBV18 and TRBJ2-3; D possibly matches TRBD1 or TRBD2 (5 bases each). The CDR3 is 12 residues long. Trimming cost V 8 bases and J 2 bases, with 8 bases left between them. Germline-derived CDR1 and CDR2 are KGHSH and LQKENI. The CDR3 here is CASGTNTDTQYF. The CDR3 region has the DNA TGTGCCAGCGGGACCAACACAGATACGCAGTATTTT.

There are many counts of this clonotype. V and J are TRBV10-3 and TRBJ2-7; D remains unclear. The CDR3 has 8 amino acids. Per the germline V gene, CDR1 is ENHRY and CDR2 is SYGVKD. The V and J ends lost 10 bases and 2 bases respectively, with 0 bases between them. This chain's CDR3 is CATYEQYF. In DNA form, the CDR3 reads TGTGCCACCTACGAGCAGTACTTC.

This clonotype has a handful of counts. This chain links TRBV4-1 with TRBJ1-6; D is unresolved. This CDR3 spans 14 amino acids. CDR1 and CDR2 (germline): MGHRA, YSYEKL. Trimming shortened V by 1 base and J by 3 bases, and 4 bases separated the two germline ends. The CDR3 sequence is CASSQGSYNSPLHF. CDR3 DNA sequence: TGCGCCAGCAGCCAAGGCAGCTATAATTCACCCCTCCACTTT.

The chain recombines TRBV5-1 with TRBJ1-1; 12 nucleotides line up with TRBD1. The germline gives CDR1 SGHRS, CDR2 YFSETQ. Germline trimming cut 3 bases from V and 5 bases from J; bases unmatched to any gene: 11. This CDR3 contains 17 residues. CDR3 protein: CASSSGQGAFKTTEAFF. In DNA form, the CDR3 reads TGCGCCAGCAGCTCGGGACAGGGGGCGTTTAAAACGACTGAAGCTTTCTTT. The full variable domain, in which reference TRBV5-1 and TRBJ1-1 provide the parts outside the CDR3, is KAGVTQTPRYLIKTRGQQVTLSCSPISGHRSVSWYQQTPGQGLQFLFEYFSETQRNKGNFPGRFSGRQFSNSRSEMNVSTLELGDSALYLCASSSGQGAFKTTEAFFGQGTRLTVV.

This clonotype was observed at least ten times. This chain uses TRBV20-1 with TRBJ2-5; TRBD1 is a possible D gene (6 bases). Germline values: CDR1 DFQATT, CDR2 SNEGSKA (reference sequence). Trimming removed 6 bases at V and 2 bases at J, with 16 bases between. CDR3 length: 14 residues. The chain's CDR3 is CSAAPWGLQETQYF. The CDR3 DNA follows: TGCAGTGCCGCACCGTGGGGGCTGCAAGAGACCCAGTACTTC.

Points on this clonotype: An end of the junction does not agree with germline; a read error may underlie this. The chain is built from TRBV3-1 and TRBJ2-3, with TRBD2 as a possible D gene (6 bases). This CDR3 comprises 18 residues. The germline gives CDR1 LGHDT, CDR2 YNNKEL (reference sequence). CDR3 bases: TGTGCCTGCAGTTTGTTGGGTGGGGACTTTCTTAGCACAGATACGCAGTATTTT. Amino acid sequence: CACSLLGGDFLSTDTQYF.

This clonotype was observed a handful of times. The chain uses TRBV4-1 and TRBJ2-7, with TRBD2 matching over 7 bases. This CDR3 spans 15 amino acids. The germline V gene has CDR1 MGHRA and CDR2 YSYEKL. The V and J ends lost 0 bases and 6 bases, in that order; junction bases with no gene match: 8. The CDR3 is CASSQESSGLGEQYF. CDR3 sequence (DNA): TGCGCCAGCAGCCAAGAAAGTAGCGGGCTGGGCGAGCAGTACTTC.

DNA of the CDR3: TGTGCCGCCTGTGATTTGCCCCGGTTAGGTCCGGGACAGGCGTTCACCGGGGAGCTGTTTTTT. Protein sequence: CAACDLPRLGPGQAFTGELFF. The chain couples TRBV24-1 to TRBJ2-2; 8 positions agree with TRBD1. This CDR3 contains 21 residues. The V and J ends lost 12 bases and 4 bases, in that order; junction bases with no gene match: 30. CDR1 is KGHDR, CDR2 SFDVKD, per germline.

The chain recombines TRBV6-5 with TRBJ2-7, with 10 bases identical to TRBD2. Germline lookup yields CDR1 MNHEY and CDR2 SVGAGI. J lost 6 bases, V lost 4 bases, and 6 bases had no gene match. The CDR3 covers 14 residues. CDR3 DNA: TGTGCCAGCAGTTTCGGGACTAGCGTCGGCGAGCAGTACTTC. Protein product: CASSFGTSVGEQYF.

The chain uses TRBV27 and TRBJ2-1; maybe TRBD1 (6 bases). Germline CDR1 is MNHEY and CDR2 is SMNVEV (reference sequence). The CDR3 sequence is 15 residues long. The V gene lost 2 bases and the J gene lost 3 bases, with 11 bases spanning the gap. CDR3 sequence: CASSLPQGFYNEQFF. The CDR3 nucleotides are TGTGCCAGCAGTTTACCCCAGGGGTTCTACAATGAGCAGTTCTTC.

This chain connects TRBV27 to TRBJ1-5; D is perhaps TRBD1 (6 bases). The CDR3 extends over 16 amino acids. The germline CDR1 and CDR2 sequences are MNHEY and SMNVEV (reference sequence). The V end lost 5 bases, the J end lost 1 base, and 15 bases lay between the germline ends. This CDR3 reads CASSPATGRSNQPQHF. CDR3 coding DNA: TGTGCCAGCAGTCCGGCGACAGGTCGGAGCAATCAGCCCCAGCATTTT.

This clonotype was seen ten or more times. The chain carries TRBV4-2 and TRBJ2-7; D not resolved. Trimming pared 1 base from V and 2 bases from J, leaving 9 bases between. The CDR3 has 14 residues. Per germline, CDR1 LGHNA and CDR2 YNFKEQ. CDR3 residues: CASSQGDGAYEQYF. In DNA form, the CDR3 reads TGTGCCAGCAGCCAAGGGGATGGGGCCTACGAGCAGTACTTC.

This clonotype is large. This chain's CDR3 is CASSQDLLDRDSLFSNQPQHF. The CDR3, as DNA: TGCGCCAGCAGCCAAGATCTGCTTGACCGGGACAGCCTCTTTAGCAATCAGCCCCAGCATTTT. The rearrangement links TRBV4-3 to TRBJ1-5; 7 nucleotides align to TRBD1. Per germline, CDR1 LGHNA and CDR2 YSLEER. The V gene end was trimmed by 0 bases and the J gene end by 0 bases; junction bases not matched to a gene: 17. This CDR3 is 21 amino acids long.

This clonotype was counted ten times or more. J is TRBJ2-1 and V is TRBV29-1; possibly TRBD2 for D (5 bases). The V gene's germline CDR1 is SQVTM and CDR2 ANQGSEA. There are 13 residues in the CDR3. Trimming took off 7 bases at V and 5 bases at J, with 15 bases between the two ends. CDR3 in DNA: TGCAGCGCGACCAGGAGAGCGGACAATGAGCAGTTCTTC. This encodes CSATRRADNEQFF.

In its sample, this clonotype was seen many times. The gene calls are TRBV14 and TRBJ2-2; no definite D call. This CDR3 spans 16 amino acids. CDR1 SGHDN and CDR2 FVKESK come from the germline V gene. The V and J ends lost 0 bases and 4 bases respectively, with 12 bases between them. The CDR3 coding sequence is TGTGCCAGCAGCCAAGAATCGGACCCTTCCACCGGGGAGCTGTTTTTT. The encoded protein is CASSQESDPSTGELFF.

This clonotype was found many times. The CDR3 loop is CASSSTSYEQYF. In nucleotides, the CDR3 is TGTGCCAGCAGTTCCACGTCCTACGAGCAGTACTTC. The rearrangement links TRBV4-2 to TRBJ2-7; D is undetermined. The CDR3 consists of 12 residues. The germline CDR1 and CDR2 sequences are LGHNA and YNFKEQ. V lost 6 bases and J 1 base, leaving 7 bases between the germline ends.

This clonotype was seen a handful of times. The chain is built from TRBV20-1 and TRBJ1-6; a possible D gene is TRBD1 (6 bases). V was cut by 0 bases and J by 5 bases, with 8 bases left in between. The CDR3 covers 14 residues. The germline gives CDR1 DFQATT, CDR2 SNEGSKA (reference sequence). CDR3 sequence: CSARDHRDNSPLHF. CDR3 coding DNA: TGCAGTGCTAGAGATCACAGGGATAATTCACCCCTCCACTTT.

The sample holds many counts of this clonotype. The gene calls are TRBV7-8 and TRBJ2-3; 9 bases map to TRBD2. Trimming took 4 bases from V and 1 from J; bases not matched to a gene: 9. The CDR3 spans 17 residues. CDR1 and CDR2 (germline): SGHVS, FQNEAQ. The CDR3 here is CASSSAGGRSRTDTQYF. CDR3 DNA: TGTGCCAGCAGCTCAGCGGGAGGCAGGAGCCGCACAGATACGCAGTATTTT.

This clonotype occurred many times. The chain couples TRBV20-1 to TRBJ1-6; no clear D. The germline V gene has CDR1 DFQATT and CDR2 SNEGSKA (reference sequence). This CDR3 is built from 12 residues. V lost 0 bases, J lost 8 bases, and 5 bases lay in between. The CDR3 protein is CSARDLHSPLHF. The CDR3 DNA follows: TGCAGTGCTAGAGATCTCCATTCACCCCTCCACTTT.

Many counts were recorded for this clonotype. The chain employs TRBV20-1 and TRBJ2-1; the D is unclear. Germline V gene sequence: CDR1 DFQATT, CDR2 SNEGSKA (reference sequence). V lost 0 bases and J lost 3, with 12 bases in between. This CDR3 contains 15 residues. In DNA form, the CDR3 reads TGCAGTGCTAGAGATGGAACGACTGGCTACAATGAGCAGTTCTTC. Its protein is CSARDGTTGYNEQFF.

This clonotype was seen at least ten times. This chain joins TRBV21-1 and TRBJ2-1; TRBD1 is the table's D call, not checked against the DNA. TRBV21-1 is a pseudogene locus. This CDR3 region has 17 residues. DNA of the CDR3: TGTGCCAGCAGCAAATTAACGCCCGGGGAATCCTACAATGAGCAGTTCTTC. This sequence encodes CASSKLTPGESYNEQFF.

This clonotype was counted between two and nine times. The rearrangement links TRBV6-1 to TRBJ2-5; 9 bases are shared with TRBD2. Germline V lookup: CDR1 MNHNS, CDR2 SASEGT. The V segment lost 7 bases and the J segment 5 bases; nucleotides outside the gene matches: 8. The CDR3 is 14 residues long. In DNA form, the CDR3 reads TGTGCCAGCAAGGCGGGAGGGCCCGGGGAGACCCAGTACTTC. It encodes CASKAGGPGETQYF.